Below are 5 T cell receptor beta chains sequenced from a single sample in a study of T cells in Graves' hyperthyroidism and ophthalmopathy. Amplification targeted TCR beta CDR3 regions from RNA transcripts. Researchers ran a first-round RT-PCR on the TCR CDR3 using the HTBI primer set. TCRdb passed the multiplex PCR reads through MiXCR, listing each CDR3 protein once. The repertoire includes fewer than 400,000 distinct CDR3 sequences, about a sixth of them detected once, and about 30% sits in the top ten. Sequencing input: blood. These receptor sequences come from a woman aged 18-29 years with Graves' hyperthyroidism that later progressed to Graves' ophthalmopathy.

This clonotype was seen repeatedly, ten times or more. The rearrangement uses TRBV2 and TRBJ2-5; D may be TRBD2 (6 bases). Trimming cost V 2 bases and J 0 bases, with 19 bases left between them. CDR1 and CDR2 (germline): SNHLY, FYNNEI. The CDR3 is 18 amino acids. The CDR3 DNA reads TGTGCCAGCAGTGAACGGTTCGGGAGCGGAGAGTACCAAGAGACCCAGTACTTC. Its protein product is CASSERFGSGEYQETQYF.

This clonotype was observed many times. The DNA for the CDR3 is TGCAGTGCTCAAAGGGGTGACGGACAGGGGGCCTATGGCTACACCTTC. This codes for CSAQRGDGQGAYGYTF. J is TRBJ1-2 and V is TRBV20-1, with 11 nucleotides matching TRBD1. Germline values: CDR1 DFQATT, CDR2 SNEGSKA (reference sequence). V gave up 5 bases and J gave up 4 bases; unmatched junction bases: 12. The CDR3 is 16 residues long.

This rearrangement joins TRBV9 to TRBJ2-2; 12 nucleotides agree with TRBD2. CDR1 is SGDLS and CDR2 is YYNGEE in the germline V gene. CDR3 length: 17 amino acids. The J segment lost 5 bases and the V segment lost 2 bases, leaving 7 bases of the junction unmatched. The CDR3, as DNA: TGTGCCAGCAGCGTTTCCGGACTAGCGGGACCTACCGGGGAGCTGTTTTTT. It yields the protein CASSVSGLAGPTGELFF.

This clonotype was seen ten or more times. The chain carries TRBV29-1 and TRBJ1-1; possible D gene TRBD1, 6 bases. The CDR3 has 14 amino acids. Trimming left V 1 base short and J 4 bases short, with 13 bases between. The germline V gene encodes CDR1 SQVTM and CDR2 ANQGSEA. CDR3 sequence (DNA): TGCAGCGTTGAAGGCGCAGGGGTGATCACTGAAGCTTTCTTT. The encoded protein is CSVEGAGVITEAFF.

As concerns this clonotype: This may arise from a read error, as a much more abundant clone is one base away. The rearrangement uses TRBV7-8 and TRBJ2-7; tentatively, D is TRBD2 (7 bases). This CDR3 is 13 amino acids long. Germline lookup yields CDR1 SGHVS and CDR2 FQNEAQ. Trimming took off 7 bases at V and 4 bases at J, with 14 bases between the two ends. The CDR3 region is CASMGAGDYEQYF. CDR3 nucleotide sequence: TGTGCCAGCATGGGGGCGGGGGATTACGAGCAGTACTTC.